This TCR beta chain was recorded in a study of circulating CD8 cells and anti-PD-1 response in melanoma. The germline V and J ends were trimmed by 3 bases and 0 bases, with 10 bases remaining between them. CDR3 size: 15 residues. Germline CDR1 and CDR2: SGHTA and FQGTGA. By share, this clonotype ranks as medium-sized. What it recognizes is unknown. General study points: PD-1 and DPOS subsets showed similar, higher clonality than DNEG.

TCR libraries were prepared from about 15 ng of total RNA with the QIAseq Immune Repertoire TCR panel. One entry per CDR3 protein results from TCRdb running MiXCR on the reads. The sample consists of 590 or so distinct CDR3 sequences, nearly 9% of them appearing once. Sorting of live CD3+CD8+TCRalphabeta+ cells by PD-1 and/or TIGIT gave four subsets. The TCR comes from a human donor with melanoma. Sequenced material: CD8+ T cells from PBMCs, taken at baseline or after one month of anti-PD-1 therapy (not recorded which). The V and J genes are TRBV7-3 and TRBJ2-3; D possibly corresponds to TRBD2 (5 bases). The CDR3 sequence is CASSFIGGSTDTQYF. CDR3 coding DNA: TGTGCCAGCAGCTTTATCGGCGGGAGCACAGATACGCAGTATTTT.